These 3 T cell receptor beta chains share one sample of origin, sequenced in a study of identical twins. MiXCR, run by TCRdb on the 5' RACE reads, gives a single entry per CDR3 protein. The table records around 500,000 distinct CDR3 sequences, about 14% of them present only once. These data are also associated with another study on yellow fever vaccine responses in identical twins.

The sequencing input was CD4+ T cells sorted from blood. The receptors shown here come from a woman aged 18-29 years in good health.

V is TRBV10-3 and J is TRBJ2-7; 7 positions agree with TRBD1. The V gene's germline CDR1 is ENHRY and CDR2 SYGVKD. CDR3 length: 13 amino acids. J gave up 3 bases and V 5 bases, and 4 bases lay outside the gene matches. The CDR3 loop is CAISIDRDYEQYF. In DNA, the CDR3 is TGTGCCATCAGTATCGACAGGGACTACGAGCAGTACTTC.

There are a few counts of this clonotype. The rearrangement links TRBV20-1 to TRBJ2-2, with a tentative D call TRBD2 (6 bases). The V end was cut by 0 bases, the J end by 4 bases, with 18 bases between. CDR1 is DFQATT, CDR2 SNEGSKA, per germline (reference sequence). The CDR3 consists of 17 residues. The CDR3 coding sequence is TGCAGTGCTAGAGAAGGACGGGGGTCCCACTTCACCGGGGAGCTGTTTTTT. The encoded protein is CSAREGRGSHFTGELFF.

V gene TRBV7-3 combines with J gene TRBJ2-3; D unresolved. Germline values: CDR1 SGHTA, CDR2 FQGTGA. The CDR3 sequence is 14 residues long. V dropped 1 base and J dropped 0 bases, with 5 bases sitting between them. In DNA, the CDR3 is TGTGCCAGCAGCTTAAGTATGAGCACAGATACGCAGTATTTT. Its protein is CASSLSMSTDTQYF.